The entry below gives a single T cell receptor (beta chain) sequence along with its context. Its cognate antigen has yet to be identified. No clone much larger than this one lies a single base away; base qualities are absent. Each PCR received spiked-in synthetic TCR analog templates so that absolute template abundance could be estimated from read counts. Using the immunoSEQ assay, TCRbeta CDR3 regions were amplified from genomic DNA with bias-controlled V and J gene primers. Sequencing of rearranged TCRbeta segments was performed at approximately 20X coverage. The paper's processing steps were these. Sequencing errors were corrected by clustering, and CDR3s were annotated against IMGT so that V, D and J genes could be assigned. Only productive TCRbeta rearrangements were used in downstream analyses, excluding out-of-frame or stop-codon sequences. To compute clonality, Shannon entropy was normalized by the log of the number of unique productive sequences and then subtracted from one. Fisher's exact test with Benjamini-Hochberg correction, using a cutoff of adjusted p below 0.01, was how clones that differed between time points or between blood and tumor were identified. TCRdb obtained this table from immuneACCESS and retained in-frame rearrangements with V and J assigned. These tables miss some clones; where compared with another copy, unresolved V genes account for less than half of the shortfall, and the remainder is unexplained. V and J calls and clone size are given by that table; D and trimming were obtained from the DNA. The table for this sample lists more than 85,000 clones; about 90% of them were counted only once. The ten largest clonotypes hold 0.85% to 1% of the sample.

Including cysteine and phenylalanine, the CDR3 has 15 amino acids. The read is trimmed to its CDR3 DNA, 45 bases read in frame from base 1. V drops 2 bases and J drops 0 bases, leaving 9 bases in between. CDR1 and CDR2, per the germline V gene (reference sequence), are SGHNT and YYREEE. The sample belongs to a study of PD-L1 blockade in urothelial cancer (dated by TCRdb to 2017 to 2019). About the full investigation: All patients started therapy around 2014 and received atezolizumab 1,200 mg intravenously every 3 weeks. Blood samples were analyzed 3 weeks after the start of treatment (second dose) and 6 weeks after the start of treatment. Blood samples gave a median of approximately 150,000 T cells and tens of thousands of unique TCRs, with a median clonality of approximately 0.08. Around 30 patients had pretreatment blood TCR-seq, some 24 had at least one posttreatment blood collection, and some 24 had tumor TCR-seq. In the same patients, pretreatment tumors underwent whole exome sequencing and RNA sequencing in addition to TCR sequencing. Durable clinical benefit meant progression-free survival longer than 6 months, and TCR features were also tested against progression-free and overall survival. Pretreatment tumor samples and matched peripheral blood, collected serially before and after atezolizumab treatment, underwent TCR sequencing. About 85% of the roughly 29 patients were males with bladder-origin urothelial cancer, and about two thirds of the roughly 30 reported a prior smoking history. An exploratory multi-omic analysis was conducted of the somatic, immune and clinical correlates of response to PD-L1 blockade with atezolizumab in urothelial cancer. Patients had an ECOG performance status of 0 or 1 and had received between 0 and 3 prior chemotherapy regimens. Nine patients achieved durable clinical benefit and approximately 20 did not. The study at large found these results: Small sample size (n of about 30) and many exploratory analyses mean the results are intended to be hypothesis-generating. A pretreatment peripheral blood TCR clonality below the median was linked to improved progression-free and overall survival. Greater expansion of tumor-associated TCR clones in peripheral blood 3 weeks after the start of treatment was observed in patients with durable benefit (n ≈ 22, p = 0.022).

A cohort of about 27 patients with locally advanced or metastatic urothelial carcinoma, treated at Memorial Sloan Kettering on a trial protocol, was included. Peripheral blood mononuclear cells were collected pretreatment and during treatment, with between 1 and 8 total time points obtained per patient. The Qiagen DNeasy Blood extraction kit was used to purify genomic DNA from total PBMCs and tumor samples. PBMCs were collected pretreatment and during treatment and were isolated and stored as previously described. This specimen was PBMCs, taken around atezolizumab (anti-PD-L1) treatment. This receptor chain uses TRBV5-4 and TRBJ1-3; tentative D gene TRBD1, with 6 bases matching. The receptor comes from a woman at least 80 years old with urothelial cancer. The CDR3 sequence is CASSFAGASGNTIYF. At the DNA level, the sequence is TGTGCCAGCAGCTTTGCAGGGGCCTCTGGAAACACCATATATTTT.